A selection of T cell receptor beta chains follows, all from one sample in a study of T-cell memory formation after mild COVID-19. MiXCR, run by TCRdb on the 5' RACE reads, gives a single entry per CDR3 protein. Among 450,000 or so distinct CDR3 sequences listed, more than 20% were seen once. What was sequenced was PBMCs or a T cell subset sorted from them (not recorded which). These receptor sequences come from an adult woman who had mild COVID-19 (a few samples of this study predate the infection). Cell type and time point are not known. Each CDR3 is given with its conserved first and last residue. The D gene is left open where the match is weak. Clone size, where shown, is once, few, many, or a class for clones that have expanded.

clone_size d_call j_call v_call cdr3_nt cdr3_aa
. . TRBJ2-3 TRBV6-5 TGTGCCAGCCGGGGGAACACAGATACGCAGTATTTT CASRGNTDTQYF
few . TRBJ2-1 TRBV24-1 TGTGCCACCAGGTTCGGAGCAAATGAGCAGTTCTTC CATRFGANEQFF
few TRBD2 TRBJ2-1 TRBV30 TGTGCCTGGAGACTACCGGGACTAGCGGGAAGCAATGAGCAGTTCTTC CAWRLPGLAGSNEQFF
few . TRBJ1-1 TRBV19 TGTGCCAGTAGCACCGGGAAGAACACTGAAGCTTTCTTT CASSTGKNTEAFF
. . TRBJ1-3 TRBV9 TGTGCCAGCAGCTCACAGGGCGGAGGTTCTGGAAACACCATATATTTT CASSSQGGGSGNTIYF
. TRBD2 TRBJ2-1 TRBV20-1 TGCAGTGCTAGTTCGGGCGGGGGATACAATGAGCAGTTCTTC CSASSGGGYNEQFF
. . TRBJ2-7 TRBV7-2 TGTGCCAGCAGCATCGGAGGTGCTGGGGAGCAGTACTTC CASSIGGAGEQYF
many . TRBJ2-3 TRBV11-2 TGTGCCAGCAGCCCGAGGGGCCGCGGAAGCACAGATACGCAGTATTTT CASSPRGRGSTDTQYF
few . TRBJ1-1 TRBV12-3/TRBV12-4 TGTGCCAGCAGTACCAGGAATTTGCCCACTGAAGCTTTCTTT CASSTRNLPTEAFF
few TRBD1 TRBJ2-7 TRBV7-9 TGTGCCAGCAGCATCTACAGGGGCCACGAGCAGTACTTC CASSIYRGHEQYF
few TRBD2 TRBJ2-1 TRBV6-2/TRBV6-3 TGTGCCAGCAGTTATACTAGCGGGAGATTGAATGAGCAGTTCTTC CASSYTSGRLNEQFF
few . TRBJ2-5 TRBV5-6 TGTGCCAGCAGCATGACAGGTGGCACGAGAGAGACCCAGTACTTC CASSMTGGTRETQYF
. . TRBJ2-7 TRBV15 TGTGCCACCAGCAGCCGACAGTCCTACGAGCAGTACTTC CATSSRQSYEQYF